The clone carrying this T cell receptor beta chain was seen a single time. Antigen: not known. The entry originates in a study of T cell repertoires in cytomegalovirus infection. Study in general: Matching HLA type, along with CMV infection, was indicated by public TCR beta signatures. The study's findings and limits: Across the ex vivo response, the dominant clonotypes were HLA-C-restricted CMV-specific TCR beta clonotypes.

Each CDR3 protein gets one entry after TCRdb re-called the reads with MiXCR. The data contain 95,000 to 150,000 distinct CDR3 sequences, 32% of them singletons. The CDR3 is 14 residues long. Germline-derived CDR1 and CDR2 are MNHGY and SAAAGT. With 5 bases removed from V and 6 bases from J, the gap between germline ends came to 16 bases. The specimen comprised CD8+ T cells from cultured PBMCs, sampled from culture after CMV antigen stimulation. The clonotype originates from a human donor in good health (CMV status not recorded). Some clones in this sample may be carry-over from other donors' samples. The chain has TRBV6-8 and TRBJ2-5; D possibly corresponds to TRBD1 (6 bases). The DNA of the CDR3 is TGTGCCAGCAGTGGCCTGGACAGTTGGCAGACCCAGTACTTC. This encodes CASSGLDSWQTQYF.